This TCR beta chain was obtained from a study of blood T cell repertoires in COVID-19. This clone was seen only once. Source study methods: Amplifying reference gene primers gave estimates of nucleated cell counts. TCRdb's table, derived via immunoSEQ multiplex PCR, lists solely in-frame clones and lacks some. The V and J calls and clone size are taken from that table; D and trimming were inferred from the DNA. The profile shows about 310,000 clones, 80% to 90% of them singletons. Participants were aged roughly 18 to 89 years from roughly 26 US areas. Participants were placed into cohorts based on the clinical history they reported. For recovered donors of Cohort 3, there were two negative PCRs, clearance, or symptom resolution. The germline V and J ends were trimmed by 6 bases and 0 bases, with 12 bases remaining between them. The CDR3 totals 14 residues. CDR1 SGHNT and CDR2 YYREEE come from the germline V gene (reference sequence).

Material for sequencing was PBMCs or T cells enriched from blood (not recorded which). V gene TRBV5-4 combines with J gene TRBJ2-5, with unresolved D. The sequence derives from a man aged 25-45 years who had recovered from COVID-19. For the CDR3, the DNA is TGTGCCAGCACCCCGGAGTTGTACCAAGAGACCCAGTACTTC. This translates into CASTPELYQETQYF. Variable domain in full (rest from reference TRBV5-4 and TRBJ2-5): ETGVTQSPTHLIKTRGQQVTLRCSSQSGHNTVSWYQQALGQGPQFIFQYYREEENGRGNFPPRFSGLQFPNYSSELNVNALELDDSALYLCASTPELYQETQYFGPGTRLLVL.